This T cell receptor beta chain was sequenced for a study of blood T cells in healthy people across ages. General study results and limits: TCR beta diversity per million T cells fell roughly linearly with age.

CDR3 length: 18 residues. Per the germline V gene, CDR1 is SGHTA and CDR2 is FQGNSA. V dropped 1 base and J dropped 1 base, with 19 bases sitting between them. Through a sample-barcoded 5' primer and a J-beta primer mix, a second PCR was run for 7 to 11 cycles. One entry per CDR3 protein, called by TCRdb with MiXCR from the 5' RACE reads. The sample yields about 1.1 million distinct CDR3 sequences, around two fifths seen once. This clonotype was seen a few times. Its antigen is currently unknown. Every donor provided roughly 10 milliliters of peripheral blood. V and J are TRBV7-2 and TRBJ1-1; TRBD1 might be the D (5 bases). The sequence derives from a young man in good health. Sequencing was performed on blood. The CDR3 here is CASSLGRDGGKANTEAFF. Here the CDR3 DNA reads TGTGCCAGCAGCTTAGGCCGGGATGGGGGTAAGGCGAACACTGAAGCTTTCTTT.